One sample yielded the 25 T cell receptor beta chains listed below, sequenced in a study of shared clonotypes between healthy human individuals. Here immunoSEQ multiplex PCR was the method, and the copy in TCRdb shows in-frame clones only, minus some. In the table there are roughly 530,000 clones, 90% to 97% of which are singletons. Sequences were obtained from naive CD4+ T cells sorted from blood. Subset given: CD45RA+ positively selected. These receptors all come from a woman in her 30s in good health.

This chain joins TRBV5-6 and TRBJ1-2; TRBD1 agrees at 7 bases. Trimming took 4 bases from V and 8 from J; bases not matched to a gene: 14. Germline CDR1 SGHDT, CDR2 YYEEEE. The CDR3 consists of 15 residues. CDR3 in DNA: TGTGCCAGCAGCCCGGGACAGTTTTTAAGCTTGGGCTACACCTTC. Residues: CASSPGQFLSLGYTF.

V gene TRBV18 combines with J gene TRBJ2-1; 10 nucleotides align to TRBD2. V lost 3 bases and J lost 4; bases outside the gene matches: 6. The germline gives CDR1 KGHSH, CDR2 LQKENI. This CDR3 spans 16 amino acids. The CDR3 sequence: CASSPRLAGIYNEQFF. CDR3 DNA sequence: TGTGCCAGCTCACCCAGACTAGCGGGTATATACAATGAGCAGTTCTTC.

V is TRBV4-1 and J is TRBJ1-5; TRBD1 matches 7 bases. The trim removed 2 bases at V and 5 bases at J, leaving 6 bases unmatched. The CDR3 has 15 amino acids. CDR1 and CDR2 from the germline V gene are MGHRA and YSYEKL. In nucleotides, the CDR3 is TGCGCCAGCAGCCAATATAACAGGGGTGATCAGCCCCAGCATTTT. Protein product: CASSQYNRGDQPQHF.

The V call is TRBV15, the J call TRBJ2-7; D uncertain. V was trimmed by 1 base and J by 4 bases, leaving 11 bases between them. This CDR3 contains 14 residues. Germline lookup yields CDR1 LNHNV and CDR2 YYDKDF (reference sequence). The CDR3 loop is CATSRVKREYEQYF. In nucleotides, the CDR3 is TGTGCCACCAGCAGAGTAAAGAGAGAGTACGAGCAGTACTTC.

This chain uses TRBV2 with TRBJ2-2, with 9 bases matching TRBD2. This CDR3 comprises 15 residues. The V gene end was trimmed by 6 bases and the J gene end by 0 bases; junction bases not matched to a gene: 2. Germline assignment: CDR1 SNHLY and CDR2 FYNNEI. The CDR3 nucleotides are TGTGCCAGCAGGCTAGCGGGAACGAACACCGGGGAGCTGTTTTTT. It specifies CASRLAGTNTGELFF. Together with reference TRBV2 and TRBJ2-2, the CDR3 gives the full variable domain: EPEVTQTPSHQVTQMGQEVILRCVPISNHLYFYWYRQILGQKVEFLVSFYNNEISEKSEIFDDQFSVERPDGSNFTLKIRSTKLEDSAMYFCASRLAGTNTGELFFGEGSRLTVL.

The chain joins TRBV11-2 to TRBJ2-7; 10 positions agree with TRBD2. After removal of 1 base from V and 6 bases from J, the junction contained 9 bases not matched to a gene. The CDR3 is 16 amino acids. Germline assignment: CDR1 SGHAT and CDR2 FQNNGV. This CDR3 reads CASSLVARLAGVEQYF. CDR3 nucleotide sequence: TGTGCCAGCAGCTTAGTGGCAAGGCTAGCGGGAGTCGAGCAGTACTTC.

The chain carries TRBV5-1 and TRBJ2-7, with TRBD2 matching 13 bases. V shed 4 bases, J shed 7 bases, and the junction held 8 bases outside the gene matches. CDR1 and CDR2 from the germline V gene are SGHRS and YFSETQ. This CDR3 contains 15 residues. The CDR3 region has the DNA TGCGCCAGCAGCACTGGGACTAGCGGGATAGAAGAGCAGTACTTC. Protein product: CASSTGTSGIEEQYF.

The chain carries TRBV6-5 and TRBJ2-6, with a possible D match to TRBD1 (6 bases). In germline, CDR1 is MNHEY, CDR2 SVGAGI. The V end was cut by 2 bases, the J end by 1 base, with 9 bases between. The CDR3 has 16 amino acids. CDR3 nucleotides: TGTGCCAGCAGTTACCACACAGGGTCTGGGGCCAACGTCCTGACTTTC. Protein sequence: CASSYHTGSGANVLTF.

This clone was counted a single time. The chain joins TRBV5-4 to TRBJ2-7; 14 nucleotides match TRBD2. The CDR3 covers 16 residues. Germline V gene data show CDR1 as SGHNT and CDR2 as YYREEE (reference sequence). V lost 4 bases to trimming and J lost 0 bases; unmatched junction nucleotides: 3. CDR3 DNA: TGTGCCAGCAGCGGGGGGACTAGCGGGAGCTCCTACGAGCAGTACTTC. Amino acids: CASSGGTSGSSYEQYF.

The chain employs TRBV28 and TRBJ2-7; 8 bases are a match to TRBD1. The CDR3 contains 19 residues. V lost 2 bases, J lost 4 bases, and 19 bases stayed unmatched. Germline lookup yields CDR1 MDHEN and CDR2 SYDVKM. DNA of the CDR3: TGTGCCAGCAGTTTAACCCTTGGACAGGGTAAGGGGCCTCTGTACGAGCAGTACTTC. Translation gives CASSLTLGQGKGPLYEQYF.

The V and J genes are TRBV7-8 and TRBJ2-7, with 11 bases identical to TRBD2. Germline loops: CDR1 SGHVS, CDR2 FQNEAQ. With 2 bases clipped from V and 5 bases from J, the junction kept 8 bases outside the gene matches. CDR3 size: 16 residues. DNA for the CDR3: TGTGCCAGCAGCTTAACCGGGACTAGCGGTAGGGACGAGCAGTACTTC. It specifies CASSLTGTSGRDEQYF.

The chain carries TRBV10-3 and TRBJ1-1; D might be TRBD1 (5 bases). Germline loops: CDR1 ENHRY, CDR2 SYGVKD. The germline V and J ends were trimmed by 4 bases and 3 bases, with 12 bases remaining between them. The CDR3 runs 14 residues. CDR3 protein: CAISGPGRDTEAFF. The CDR3 coding sequence is TGTGCCATCAGTGGGCCGGGGCGCGACACTGAAGCTTTCTTT.

This clone has only a few counts. This rearrangement joins TRBV2 to TRBJ2-7; D may match TRBD1 or TRBD2 (5 bases each). The CDR3 spans 12 residues. Germline CDR1 is SNHLY and CDR2 is FYNNEI. Trimming stripped 3 bases from V and 3 bases from J, with 6 bases between. CDR3 bases: TGTGCCAGCAGTGAGGGGGACTACGAGCAGTACTTC. Translation: CASSEGDYEQYF.

This chain links TRBV30 with TRBJ2-2; D unresolved. CDR3 length: 15 amino acids. Germline V lookup: CDR1 GTSNPN, CDR2 SVGIG (reference sequence). V lost 2 bases and J lost 0, with 10 bases in between. The CDR3 is CAWSRTMANTGELFF. The CDR3 nucleotides are TGTGCCTGGAGTAGGACGATGGCGAACACCGGGGAGCTGTTTTTT. The full variable domain, its missing parts supplied by reference TRBV30 and TRBJ2-2, is SQTIHQWPATLVQPVGSPLSLECTVEGTSNPNLYWYRQAAGRGLQLLFYSVGIGQISSEVPQNLSASRPQDRQFILSSKKLLLSDSGFYLCAWSRTMANTGELFFGEGSRLTVL.

The chain has TRBV7-9 and TRBJ1-4; D may be TRBD1 (5 bases). The germline V gene has CDR1 SEHNR and CDR2 FQNEAQ (reference sequence). The CDR3 contains 16 residues. V lost 1 base to trimming and J lost 5 bases, with 14 bases between them. CDR3 sequence reads: CASSLGMDGHNEKLFF. DNA for the CDR3: TGTGCCAGCAGCTTAGGAATGGACGGACACAATGAAAAACTGTTTTTT.

The rearrangement uses TRBV4-1 and TRBJ1-5, with TRBD1 matching 7 bases. CDR1 is MGHRA, CDR2 YSYEKL, per germline. This CDR3 has 17 amino acids. Trimming removed 4 bases from V and 3 bases from J; junction bases left unmatched: 12. The CDR3 DNA reads TGCGCCAGCAGCCCAAGACTTGGGACAGAGAACAATCAGCCCCAGCATTTT. Its translation is CASSPRLGTENNQPQHF.

The V gene is TRBV4-2, the J gene TRBJ2-5; 8 bases agree with TRBD2. Trimming at V came to 2 bases and at J to 4 bases, leaving 9 bases not matched to a gene. The germline V gene has CDR1 LGHNA and CDR2 YNFKEQ. This CDR3 is 16 amino acids long. CDR3 loop: CASSQPTSGPRETQYF. CDR3 sequence (DNA): TGTGCCAGCAGCCAACCAACTAGCGGACCGAGAGAGACCCAGTACTTC.

J is TRBJ1-2 and V is TRBV4-1, with 7 bases matching TRBD1. Germline trimming cut 3 bases from V and 6 bases from J; bases unmatched to any gene: 13. From germline, CDR1 is MGHRA and CDR2 YSYEKL. CDR3 length: 16 amino acids. CDR3 coding DNA: TGCGCCAGCAGCCACGCAGTGGCCAGGGGGACTAATGGCTACACCTTC. The encoded protein is CASSHAVARGTNGYTF.

The chain employs TRBV15 and TRBJ1-5; no definite D call. The CDR3 extends over 13 amino acids. V was pared by 4 bases and J by 6 bases, with 10 bases between. Germline CDR1 is LNHNV and CDR2 is YYDKDF (reference sequence). The CDR3 spells CATSNRLVQPQHF. CDR3 coding DNA: TGTGCCACCAGCAACCGCCTGGTTCAGCCCCAGCATTTT. The whole variable domain, remainder taken from reference TRBV15 and TRBJ1-5, is DAMVIQNPRYQVTQFGKPVTLSCSQTLNHNVMYWYQQKSSQAPKLLFHYYDKDFNNEADTPDNFQSRRPNTSFCFLDIRSPGLGDTAMYLCATSNRLVQPQHFGDGTRLSIL.

The chain is built from TRBV6-1 and TRBJ2-7; a possible D gene is TRBD1 (6 bases). This CDR3 spans 16 amino acids. CDR1 MNHNS and CDR2 SASEGT come from the germline V gene. V gave up 4 bases and J gave up 2 bases, with 18 bases separating them. The CDR3 sequence: CASSGVGAGSPYEQYF. The CDR3 DNA follows: TGTGCCAGCAGTGGCGTGGGGGCAGGGAGCCCCTACGAGCAGTACTTC.

This chain joins TRBV7-8 and TRBJ1-6; D is unresolved. Looked up from germline, CDR1 is SGHVS and CDR2 is FQNEAQ. With 6 bases removed from V and 8 bases from J, the gap between germline ends came to 11 bases. The CDR3 length is 13 residues. CDR3 in amino acids: CASRDMRDSPLHF. In nucleotides, the CDR3 is TGTGCCAGCAGGGATATGAGGGATTCACCCCTCCACTTT.

This rearrangement joins TRBV7-9 to TRBJ2-7, with 11 bases fitting TRBD2. The junction had 12 bases not matched to a gene; V was cut back by 4 bases and J by 4 bases. Germline assignment: CDR1 SEHNR and CDR2 FQNEAQ (reference sequence). This CDR3 spans 17 amino acids. The CDR3 DNA reads as TGTGCCAGCAGCTGGTCCGGGACTAGCGGATTAACTTACGAGCAGTACTTC. It yields the protein CASSWSGTSGLTYEQYF. Based on the CDR3 plus reference TRBV7-9 and TRBJ2-7, the full variable domain is DTGVSQNPRHKITKRGQNVTFRCDPISEHNRLYWYRQTLGQGPEFLTYFQNEAQLEKSRLLSDRFSAERPKGSFSTLEIQRTEQGDSAMYLCASSWSGTSGLTYEQYFGPGTRLTVT.

This clone was observed once. CDR3 nucleotide sequence: TGTGCCAGCTCACCACCTGTAGCGGCCCGGGACTCTGGAAACACCATATATTTT. Its protein is CASSPPVAARDSGNTIYF. This chain joins TRBV18 and TRBJ1-3, with D unclear. Germline-derived CDR1 and CDR2 are KGHSH and LQKENI. CDR3 length: 18 amino acids. V lost 0 bases and J lost 0, with 15 bases in between.

The chain carries TRBV15 and TRBJ2-7, with no clear D. The V end lost 1 base, the J end lost 0 bases, and 10 bases lay between the germline ends. The CDR3 is made up of 15 amino acids. CDR1 LNHNV and CDR2 YYDKDF come from the germline V gene (reference sequence). CDR3 bases: TGTGCCACCAGCAGAGCTACGACCGTCTCCTACGAGCAGTACTTC. Translated, it gives CATSRATTVSYEQYF.

The rearrangement joins TRBV11-2 to TRBJ2-7, with D tentatively TRBD2 (6 bases). This CDR3 has 16 residues. Germline V gene lookup returns CDR1 SGHAT and CDR2 FQNNGV. V lost 2 bases to trimming and J lost 2 bases, with 16 bases between them. The CDR3 loop is CASSLRGLQSTYEQYF. For the CDR3, the DNA is TGTGCCAGCAGCTTAAGGGGACTCCAATCTACCTACGAGCAGTACTTC.